This is a list of T cell receptor beta chains from one sample in a study of T cells in Graves' hyperthyroidism and ophthalmopathy. TCRdb re-derived calls from the multiplex PCR reads in MiXCR, one entry per CDR3 protein. This table holds a few hundred thousand distinct CDR3 sequences, about 16% found once. The sequencing sample was made of blood. Source of these receptors: a woman in her thirties with Graves' hyperthyroidism. The CDR3 runs from the conserved cysteine through the conserved F or W. Each record gives: J gene, clone size, D gene, V gene, CDR3 protein, CDR3 DNA. The D gene is left open where the match is weak. Where a row states a size, it is once, few, many or the class of an expanded clone; other rows omit it.

>TRBJ1-1|many|TRBD1|TRBV3-1
CASSLGQENTEAFF
TGTGCCAGCAGCCTTGGACAGGAGAACACTGAAGCTTTCTTT
>TRBJ1-3|many|TRBD1|TRBV12-3/TRBV12-4
CASSFSRWQGAGNTIYF
TGTGCCAGCAGTTTTTCCAGGTGGCAGGGGGCTGGAAACACCATATATTTT
>TRBJ2-6|-|-|TRBV5-1
CASTVSGANVLTF
TGCGCCAGCACCGTATCCGGGGCCAACGTCCTGACTTTC
>TRBJ1-5|few|-|TRBV20-1
CSAGGGSQPQHF
TGCAGTGCTGGCGGCGGCAGTCAGCCCCAGCATTTT
>TRBJ2-1|many|-|TRBV28
CASATDPRRRHEQFF
TGTGCCAGCGCCACGGACCCCCGACGACGGCATGAGCAGTTCTTC
>TRBJ2-1|once|-|TRBV19
CASGSIQYNEQFF
TGTGCCAGTGGGTCTATTCAGTACAATGAGCAGTTCTTC
>TRBJ2-7|many|-|TRBV5-1
CASSLGENSYEQYF
TGCGCCAGCAGCCTGGGGGAGAATTCCTACGAGCAGTACTTC
>TRBJ1-1|-|-|TRBV19
CASSKGAVRTEAFF
TGTGCCAGTAGTAAGGGCGCGGTGAGAACTGAAGCTTTCTTT
>TRBJ2-7|many|TRBD2|TRBV29-1
CVGTTSYEQYF
TGCGTCGGGACTACATCCTACGAGCAGTACTTC
>TRBJ2-3|many|TRBD1|TRBV7-8
CASSSPIGQGIIPTDTQYF
TGTGCCAGCAGCTCCCCTATCGGACAGGGCATAATACCCACAGATACGCAGTATTTT
>TRBJ2-3|many|-|TRBV3-1
CASSQRTASTDTQYF
TGTGCCAGCAGCCAACGGACGGCTAGCACAGATACGCAGTATTTT
>TRBJ2-7|-|-|TRBV5-1
CASSLAREYEQYF
TGCGCCAGCAGCTTAGCCAGGGAATACGAGCAGTACTTC
>TRBJ1-1|-|-|TRBV4-1
CATAGDHTEAFF
TGCGCCACCGCAGGGGATCACACTGAAGCTTTCTTT
>TRBJ1-6|few|-|TRBV28
CASTTTGRLNSPLHF
TGTGCCAGCACCACCACGGGACGGCTGAATTCACCCCTCCACTTT
>TRBJ2-7|-|-|TRBV19
CASSIYGDSTYEQYF
TGTGCCAGTAGTATCTACGGGGACTCCACGTACGAGCAGTACTTC
>TRBJ1-2|many|-|TRBV18
CASSPSWPPSDYGYTF
TGTGCCAGCTCACCATCGTGGCCCCCCTCCGACTATGGCTACACCTTC
>TRBJ1-5|once|TRBD1|TRBV19
CASSIAGGHQPQHF
TGTGCCAGTAGTATAGCAGGGGGCCATCAGCCCCAGCATTTT
>TRBJ1-1|few|TRBD1|TRBV6-4
CASNQGAGTEAFF
TGTGCCAGCAATCAGGGGGCAGGCACTGAAGCTTTCTTT
>TRBJ2-7|-|-|TRBV10-3
CAISESHWTDSYEQYF
TGTGCCATCAGTGAGTCCCACTGGACAGACTCCTACGAGCAGTACTTC
>TRBJ2-3|-|TRBD2|TRBV5-1
CASSLGLAGGEDTQYF
TGCGCCAGCAGCTTGGGGCTAGCGGGAGGTGAAGATACGCAGTATTTT
>TRBJ1-1|many|TRBD1|TRBV30
CAWSVGRGPNTEAFF
TGTGCCTGGAGTGTAGGCAGGGGGCCGAACACTGAAGCTTTCTTT
>TRBJ2-2|-|-|TRBV5-6
CASSYIGGPNTGELFF
TGTGCCAGCAGTTATATCGGAGGGCCAAACACCGGGGAGCTGTTTTTT
>TRBJ2-1|-|-|TRBV24-1
CATSDSTSGDYNEQFF
TGTGCCACCAGTGATTCCACAAGTGGCGACTACAATGAGCAGTTCTTC
>TRBJ2-7|many|TRBD1|TRBV28
CASRGQGPYEQYF
TGTGCCAGCAGAGGACAGGGTCCCTACGAGCAGTACTTC
>TRBJ2-5|-|TRBD2|TRBV27
CASSNLAGLRETQYF
TGTGCCAGCAGTAATTTAGCGGGGCTGAGGGAGACCCAGTACTTC
>TRBJ2-7|many|-|TRBV12-3/TRBV12-4
CASSLSGDSYEQYF
TGTGCCAGCAGTTTATCGGGGGATAGCTACGAGCAGTACTTC